The 5 T cell receptor beta chains in this list originate from one sample, sequenced in a study of shared clonotypes between healthy human individuals. This table comes from immunoSEQ multiplex PCR, and its TCRdb copy is limited to in-frame clones, with some not included. Of 1.4 million to 1.5 million clones listed, roughly 95% are singletons. The sequenced sample was naive CD4+ T cells sorted from blood. Subset specified: CD45RA+ positively selected. Receptors originate from a man aged 25 to 40 in good health.

The chain recombines TRBV9 with TRBJ2-2; D might be TRBD1 (6 bases). The length of the CDR3 is 16 residues. Trimming left V 0 bases short and J 4 bases short, with 13 bases between. CDR1 is SGDLS, CDR2 YYNGEE, per germline. The CDR3 is CASSVATGLGTGELFF. CDR3 nucleotide sequence: TGTGCCAGCAGCGTAGCTACAGGGTTGGGCACCGGGGAGCTGTTTTTT. Full variable domain (missing parts from reference TRBV9 and TRBJ2-2): DSGVTQTPKHLITATGQRVTLRCSPRSGDLSVYWYQQSLDQGLQFLIQYYNGEERAKGNILERFSAQQFPDLHSELNLSSLELGDSALYFCASSVATGLGTGELFFGEGSRLTVL.

The V gene is TRBV5-4, the J gene TRBJ2-7; no clear D. The germline CDR1 and CDR2 sequences are SGHNT and YYREEE (reference sequence). V was clipped by 0 bases and J by 5 bases, with 9 bases between them. The CDR3 totals 13 residues. CDR3 residues: CASSLEPADEQYF. CDR3 in DNA: TGTGCCAGCAGCTTGGAGCCGGCCGACGAGCAGTACTTC.

V and J are TRBV30 and TRBJ1-1; TRBD1 matches 7 bases. CDR1 and CDR2 (germline): GTSNPN, SVGIG (reference sequence). Trimming removed 4 bases from V and 4 bases from J; junction bases left unmatched: 6. The CDR3 is made up of 13 amino acids. The DNA of the CDR3 is TGTGCCTGGACCCTAAGACAGGGCACTGAAGCTTTCTTT. This encodes CAWTLRQGTEAFF.

To note about this clone: At the DNA level, this CDR3 is encoded by other sequences in the same sample as well. The chain links TRBV6-5 to TRBJ1-1; possibly TRBD1 for D (5 bases). The CDR3 has 11 amino acids. V gave up 6 bases and J gave up 5 bases, with 7 bases separating them. From germline, CDR1 is MNHEY and CDR2 SVGAGI. CDR3 loop: CASSQGTEAFF. The CDR3 region has the DNA TGTGCCAGCAGCCAGGGTACTGAAGCTTTCTTT.

The CDR3 spells CASSTTSLGELFF. CDR3 nucleotide sequence: TGTGCCAGCAGCACCACTAGTTTAGGGGAGCTGTTTTTT. The chain has TRBV11-2 and TRBJ2-2; possible D gene TRBD2, 5 bases. This CDR3 spans 13 amino acids. Germline V gives CDR1 SGHAT, CDR2 FQNNGV. Trimming shortened V by 5 bases and J by 8 bases, and 12 bases separated the two germline ends.